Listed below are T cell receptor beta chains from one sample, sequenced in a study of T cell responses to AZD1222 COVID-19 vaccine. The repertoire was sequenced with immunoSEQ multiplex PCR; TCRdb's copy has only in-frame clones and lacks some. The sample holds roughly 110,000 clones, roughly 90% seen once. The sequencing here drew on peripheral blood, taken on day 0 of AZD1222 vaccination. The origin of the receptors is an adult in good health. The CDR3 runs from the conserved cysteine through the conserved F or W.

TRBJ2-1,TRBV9,CASSVGEVYNEQFF
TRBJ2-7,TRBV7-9,CASSPSYEQYF
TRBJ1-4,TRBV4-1,CASSPPPLGGYEKLFF
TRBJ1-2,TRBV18,CASSPRQGAVGYTF
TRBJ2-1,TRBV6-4,CASSAGTSDYNEQFF
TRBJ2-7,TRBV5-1,CASSLGQGSVTYEQYF
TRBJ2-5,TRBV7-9,CASSSRDRGSETQYF
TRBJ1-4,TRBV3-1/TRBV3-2,CASSLYADREKLFF
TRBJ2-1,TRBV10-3,CAITPTGTGGDEQFF
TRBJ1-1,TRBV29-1,CSVGGQGIDEAFF
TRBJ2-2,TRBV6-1,CASSQTGRYTGELFF
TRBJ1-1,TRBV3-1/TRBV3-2,CASSQSRRLNTEAFF
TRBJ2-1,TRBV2,CASSPDRSGTNYNEQFF
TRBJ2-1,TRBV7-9,CASSSRGNEQFF
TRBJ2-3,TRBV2,CASNPGQGVGVDTQYF
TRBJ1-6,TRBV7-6,CASSVATGKGNSPLHF
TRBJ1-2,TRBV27,CASSLSPYINYGYTF
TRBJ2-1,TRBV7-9,CATADSLHDNEQFF
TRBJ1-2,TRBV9,CASGSPTTF
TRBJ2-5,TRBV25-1,CASSEPASRETQYF
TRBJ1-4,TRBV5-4,CASSFDEKLFF
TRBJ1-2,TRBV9,CASSVDRQGLGYGYTF